The 20 T cell receptor beta chains below all came from one sample that was sequenced in a study of T cell responses to AZD1222 COVID-19 vaccine. Measured with immunoSEQ multiplex PCR; TCRdb has only the in-frame clones, and not every one. The table records around 120,000 clones, approximately 83% of them present only once. Material: peripheral blood, obtained on day 0 of MenACWY control vaccination. These receptors all come from an adult in good health.

V is TRBV5-1 and J is TRBJ1-2; TRBD1 matches 7 bases. With 2 bases clipped from V and 8 bases from J, the junction kept 6 bases outside the gene matches. This CDR3 region has 13 residues. Per the germline V gene, CDR1 is SGHRS and CDR2 is YFSETQ. CDR3 loop: CASSLSQGGGYTF. CDR3 coding DNA: TGCGCCAGCAGCTTAAGCCAGGGGGGCGGCTACACCTTC.

The J gene is TRBJ1-5, the V gene TRBV7-2, with 7 positions matching TRBD1. The CDR3 length is 13 residues. The J segment lost 6 bases and the V segment lost 5 bases, leaving 4 bases of the junction unmatched. Looked up from germline, CDR1 is SGHTA and CDR2 is FQGNSA. The CDR3 coding sequence is TGTGCCAGCAGCGCTCAGGGGGGTCAGCCCCAGCATTTT. Translation: CASSAQGGQPQHF.

This clone was recorded a few times. This sequence joins TRBV27 and TRBJ1-1, with a possible D match to TRBD1 (6 bases). The CDR3 covers 14 residues. CDR1 is MNHEY and CDR2 is SMNVEV in the germline V gene (reference sequence). Between the trimmed V and J ends, which lost 3 bases and 6 bases, there was a span of 14 bases. This CDR3 reads CASSFYREGPEAFF. The CDR3 DNA reads as TGTGCCAGCAGTTTCTACAGGGAGGGGCCTGAAGCTTTCTTT.

The chain couples TRBV4-1 to TRBJ2-7, with no clear D. The CDR3 sequence is 15 residues long. V was trimmed by 3 bases and J by 0 bases, leaving 12 bases between them. Germline V lookup: CDR1 MGHRA, CDR2 YSYEKL. The CDR3 here is CASSQSDGSSYEQYF. CDR3 bases: TGCGCCAGCAGCCAGTCGGACGGTTCCTCCTACGAGCAGTACTTC.

The chain uses TRBV7-6 and TRBJ1-6, with D perhaps TRBD1 (5 bases). Germline CDR1 reads SGHVS; CDR2 reads FNYEAQ. V lost 4 bases and J lost 0, with 19 bases in between. This CDR3 comprises 19 residues. CDR3 bases: TGTGCCAGCAGCTCCGGGACTTCCCAGATATTCTCCTATAATTCACCCCTCCACTTT. Protein: CASSSGTSQIFSYNSPLHF.

V is TRBV5-1 and J is TRBJ2-1; a possible D gene is TRBD1 (6 bases). Trimming removed 4 bases at V and 0 bases at J, with 14 bases between. CDR1 SGHRS and CDR2 YFSETQ come from the germline V gene. This CDR3 has 16 amino acids. The CDR3 loop reads CASSPRGYSSYNEQFF. The DNA of the CDR3 is TGCGCCAGCAGCCCCAGGGGCTATAGCTCCTACAATGAGCAGTTCTTC.

The chain is built from TRBV18 and TRBJ1-5, with 9 bases identical to TRBD1. Germline CDR1 is KGHSH and CDR2 is LQKENI. This CDR3 contains 16 residues. Unmatched junction bases numbered 6, after V lost 2 bases and J lost 4 bases. The CDR3 DNA reads TGTGCCAGCTCACCAGGGGGACAGGGTATTAATCAGCCCCAGCATTTT. Its translation: CASSPGGQGINQPQHF.

The CDR3 is CASSLELAQTKNIQYF. CDR3 sequence (DNA): TGTGCCAGCAGCTTAGAACTAGCGCAGACCAAAAACATTCAGTACTTC. V is TRBV11-2 and J is TRBJ2-4; 7 bases fit TRBD2. V lost 0 bases and J lost 2; bases outside the gene matches: 4. The CDR3 extends over 16 amino acids. Germline CDR1 and CDR2: SGHAT and FQNNGV. The complete variable domain, with remaining parts taken from reference TRBV11-2 and TRBJ2-4, reads EAGVAQSPRYKIIEKRQSVAFWCNPISGHATLYWYQQILGQGPKLLIQFQNNGVVDDSQLPKDRFSAERLKGVDSTLKIQPAKLEDSAVYLCASSLELAQTKNIQYFGAGTRLSVL.

The V and J genes are TRBV4-1 and TRBJ1-2; D gene uncertain. This CDR3 has 11 residues. Trimming removed 1 base at V and 8 bases at J, with 5 bases between. Germline assignment: CDR1 MGHRA and CDR2 YSYEKL. CDR3 DNA sequence: TGCGCCAGCAGCCAAGTGGGGGGCTACACCTTC. Translation: CASSQVGGYTF.

This chain links TRBV30 with TRBJ1-2, with no clear D. Germline-derived CDR1 and CDR2 are GTSNPN and SVGIG (reference sequence). This CDR3 is built from 13 residues. Trimming took off 3 bases at V and 0 bases at J, with 8 bases between the two ends. This CDR3 reads CAWSGAANYGYTF. CDR3 nucleotide sequence: TGTGCCTGGAGCGGCGCAGCTAACTATGGCTACACCTTC.

J is TRBJ1-2 and V is TRBV28; D is ambiguous. Trimming took 3 bases from V and 6 from J, leaving 17 bases between them. CDR3 length equals 15 residues. Germline V gives CDR1 MDHEN, CDR2 SYDVKM. The CDR3 coding sequence is TGTGCCAGCAGTTTCCGGGTAGTGGGGATAAATGGCTACACCTTC. Its translation: CASSFRVVGINGYTF.

This clone was seen just once. J is TRBJ2-2 and V is TRBV6-2 or TRBV6-3, with a weak D call TRBD1 (5 bases). The germline CDR1 and CDR2 sequences are MNHEY and SVGEGT. V lost 0 bases and J lost 1, with 18 bases in between. CDR3 length: 19 residues. The CDR3 protein is CASSYSRQGPGLNTGELFF. The CDR3 DNA is TGTGCCAGCAGTTACTCGCGGCAGGGTCCTGGGTTGAACACCGGGGAGCTGTTTTTT.

The sample holds one count of this clone. V and J are TRBV29-1 and TRBJ2-7, with 9 bases matching TRBD2. The germline gives CDR1 SQVTM, CDR2 ANQGSEA. V lost 4 bases, J lost 2 bases, and 3 bases stayed unmatched. The CDR3 is 13 residues long. This chain's CDR3 is CSVGLAGPYEQYF. As DNA, the CDR3 is TGCAGCGTTGGTCTAGCGGGGCCCTACGAGCAGTACTTC.

The gene calls are TRBV4-2 and TRBJ1-6; D gene unclear. V lost 4 bases, J lost 16 bases, and 11 bases lay in between. This CDR3 spans 11 amino acids. Germline assignment: CDR1 LGHNA and CDR2 YNFKEQ. The CDR3 loop is CASSPGGRLHF. In DNA form, the CDR3 reads TGTGCCAGCAGCCCCGGCGGCCGGCTCCACTTT.

This sequence joins TRBV29-1 and TRBJ2-7; the match to TRBD2 covers 9 bases. V shed 6 bases and J 6 bases; nucleotides not matched to a gene: 9. The CDR3 is 13 residues long. The germline V gene encodes CDR1 SQVTM and CDR2 ANQGSEA. The CDR3 protein is CSVPIAGDGEQYF. Here the CDR3 DNA reads TGCAGCGTGCCCATAGCGGGGGACGGCGAGCAGTACTTC.

This clone has only one observation. The V gene is TRBV9, the J gene TRBJ2-5; perhaps TRBD2 as D (5 bases). Trimming stripped 0 bases from V and 4 bases from J, with 13 bases between. Germline CDR1 is SGDLS and CDR2 is YYNGEE. There are 15 residues in the CDR3. CDR3 region: CASSVDTGSGETQYF. The CDR3 DNA sequence: TGTGCCAGCAGCGTAGATACGGGATCGGGAGAGACCCAGTACTTC.

This chain connects TRBV18 to TRBJ1-6, with D possibly TRBD1 on 6 matching bases. Germline loops: CDR1 KGHSH, CDR2 LQKENI. The CDR3 loop spans 15 amino acids. V was clipped by 6 bases and J by 5 bases, with 14 bases between them. This chain's CDR3 is CASSTGQPDNSPLHF. CDR3 in DNA: TGTGCCAGCTCCACCGGACAGCCCGATAATTCACCCCTCCACTTT.

The table lists this clone with a count of one. CDR3 nucleotide sequence: TGTGCCAGCAGTTTATCGAGGAGACAGGGAACATTTGGCTATGGCTACACCTTC. Encoded protein: CASSLSRRQGTFGYGYTF. The chain has TRBV27 and TRBJ1-2; 7 positions agree with TRBD1. CDR1 is MNHEY, CDR2 SMNVEV, per germline (reference sequence). V shed 0 bases, J shed 4 bases, and the junction held 14 bases outside the gene matches. This CDR3 comprises 18 residues.

The V and J genes are TRBV30 and TRBJ1-4; D gene unclear. CDR1 GTSNPN and CDR2 SVGIG come from the germline V gene (reference sequence). Trimming took 3 bases from V and 0 from J, leaving 5 bases between them. The CDR3 spans 13 residues. The CDR3 loop is CAWRGTTNEKLFF. CDR3 nucleotide sequence: TGTGCCTGGAGGGGCACAACTAATGAAAAACTGTTTTTT.

The V call is TRBV4-1, the J call TRBJ2-5; D not resolved. CDR3 length: 16 residues. Between the trimmed V and J ends, which lost 0 bases and 5 bases, there was a span of 16 bases. Looked up from germline, CDR1 is MGHRA and CDR2 is YSYEKL. This chain's CDR3 is CASSQELGARGETQYF. In DNA, the CDR3 is TGCGCCAGCAGCCAAGAGTTGGGTGCGCGCGGTGAGACCCAGTACTTC.